This T cell receptor (beta chain) was observed in a study of beta chain features in type 1 diabetes. V was clipped by 5 bases and J by 5 bases, with 12 bases between them. Germline assignment: CDR1 GTSNPN and CDR2 SVGIG (reference sequence). The CDR3 loop spans 12 amino acids. Central memory, naive, regulatory and stem cell-like memory CD4+ cells were sorted by CD45RO/CCR7/CD25/CD127/CD95/CD27. The whole isolated RNA underwent reverse transcription, so sequencing captured expressed TCRB transcripts. Assay: immunoSEQ multiplex PCR; the TCRdb copy retains only in-frame clones and omits some. The sample shows hundreds of thousands of clones, 68% of them seen only once. Concerning this clone: The antigen is unknown.

Regarding the study as a whole: HLA influence on TCRB rearrangement stayed unresolved here. Patients' naive, central memory and Treg TCRB repertoires seemed closer to one another than those of healthy donors. In all four CD4+ subsets, TCRB CDR3 length was significantly, moderately reduced in type 1 diabetes.

Sequencing was done on a sample of naive CD4+ T cells from blood. The chain uses TRBV30 and TRBJ2-5; D possibly matches TRBD1 or TRBD2 (5 bases each). This clonotype originated in a man aged 25-40 years in good health. DNA for the CDR3: TGTGCCTGGCGACAGAGGAGGGAGACCCAGTACTTC. Translation gives CAWRQRRETQYF.